The present TCR beta chain was sequenced within a study of identical twins. TCRdb passed the 5' RACE reads through MiXCR, listing each CDR3 protein once. The table has about 790,000 distinct CDR3 sequences, around a sixth seen once. Deletions cut 2 bases from V and 2 bases from J, with 10 bases between. This CDR3 spans 14 amino acids. CDR1 is SGHTA, CDR2 FQGNSA, per germline. The sample also formed part of further work on T cells expressing NK-cell markers.

The sequencing input was PBMCs. The receptor comes from a woman younger than 30 in good health. The chain recombines TRBV7-2 with TRBJ2-7; D is possibly TRBD1 (5 bases). The CDR3 region has the DNA TGTGCCAGCAGCTTATTTGCAGGGACCTACGAGCAGTACTTC. It specifies CASSLFAGTYEQYF.